This T cell receptor (beta chain) comes out of a study of cytomegalovirus exposure and HLA in healthy donors. The overall study: Earlier work reported 90 million to 120 million unique TCR beta sequences from 150 million to 200 million T cells.

PCR amplification relied on 60 Vbeta primers (plus 13 Jbeta primers). In the study's own analysis: A later analysis tallied about 80 million unique TCR beta chains, some 10 million of them shared. The table came from immunoSEQ multiplex PCR; TCRdb's copy has only in-frame clones and leaves some out. The D gene and trimming were derived from the DNA, and the V and J assignments and clone size from that table. The data show approximately 170,000 clones, with roughly 72% seen just once and approximately 1.5% held by the top ten. The germline CDR1 and CDR2 sequences are MNHEY and SVGAGI. Germline trimming cut 4 bases from V and 0 bases from J; bases unmatched to any gene: 2. CDR3 length equals 15 residues.

The chain uses TRBV6-5 and TRBJ2-7; TRBD2 matches at 11 bases. This clonotype originated in a man aged 35 to 55 in good health and CMV-seronegative. Sequencing input: PBMCs. The CDR3 is CASSFGTSGSYEQYF. The CDR3 nucleotides read TGTGCCAGCAGTTTCGGGACTAGCGGCTCCTACGAGCAGTACTTC.